This T cell receptor beta chain stems from a study of cytomegalovirus exposure and HLA in healthy donors. Study-wide points: Later analysis indicated greater clonal expansion among HLA-associated TCR beta chains than among equally common other chains. Across donors, most TCRs were seen rarely, yet some public ones were widespread.

Trimming removed 1 base from V and 4 bases from J; junction bases left unmatched: 5. The CDR3 has 15 residues. In germline, CDR1 is MGHRA, CDR2 YSYEKL. Whereas donors were nominally healthy upon sampling, unrecorded immune exposures were probable. Points on this clone: Its antigen is as yet unknown.

The PCR used 60 Vbeta and 13 Jbeta primers. Profiled with immunoSEQ multiplex PCR; TCRdb holds only in-frame clones, not every one. The table records about 110,000 clones, roughly 80% of them present only once. The receptor was isolated from a woman in her 50s in good health and CMV-seropositive. Sequenced material: PBMCs. The gene calls are TRBV4-1 and TRBJ2-7, with 9 bases fitting TRBD2. DNA of the CDR3: TGCGCCAGCAGCCAAGTCGGTCTAGCGGGATACGAGCAGTACTTC. This translates into CASSQVGLAGYEQYF.